The 8 T cell receptor beta chains below all came from one sample that was sequenced in a study of cytomegalovirus exposure and HLA in healthy donors. PCR was performed using 60 Vbeta and 13 Jbeta primers. TCRdb keeps only in-frame clones here, not all; method: immunoSEQ multiplex PCR. Of under 170,000 clones in the sample, around 75% were seen once. Sequenced sample: PBMCs. These receptors all come from a human donor in good health.

This clone was picked up one time. The rearrangement uses TRBV30 and TRBJ2-5; 13 nucleotides align to TRBD2. CDR1 and CDR2 from the germline V gene are GTSNPN and SVGIG (reference sequence). The CDR3 totals 14 residues. With V trimmed by 4 bases and J by 4 bases, 3 bases remained unmatched. The CDR3 loop is CAWTGTSGIETQYF. The CDR3 DNA reads TGTGCCTGGACTGGGACTAGCGGGATAGAGACCCAGTACTTC.

The gene calls are TRBV19 and TRBJ2-7; tentatively, D is TRBD1 (6 bases). The CDR3 loop spans 15 amino acids. Germline V gene data show CDR1 as LNHDA and CDR2 as SQIVND (reference sequence). V was cut by 5 bases and J by 5 bases, with 19 bases left in between. CDR3 sequence reads: CASSLPGVDVHEQYF. For the CDR3, the DNA is TGTGCCAGTAGTCTCCCAGGGGTCGATGTTCACGAGCAGTACTTC.

This chain joins TRBV10-3 and TRBJ2-6; D is possibly TRBD2 (7 bases). Germline assignment: CDR1 ENHRY and CDR2 SYGVKD. The CDR3 is 21 residues long. The germline V and J ends were trimmed by 2 bases and 0 bases, with 23 bases remaining between them. This CDR3 reads CAISEMRGPTTGLSGANVLTF. DNA for the CDR3: TGTGCCATCAGTGAGATGCGGGGGCCCACGACAGGCCTCTCTGGGGCCAACGTCCTGACTTTC.

With regard to this clone: Compared with germline, one end of the junction differs, possibly owing to a read error. The J gene is TRBJ2-7, the V gene TRBV29-1; 9 bases match TRBD1. CDR1 and CDR2 from the germline V gene are SQVTM and ANQGSEA. The CDR3 totals 14 residues. CDR3 coding DNA: TGCAGCGTTGAAGATCTCACTAAGACCGGGACAGGGTTTTTC. This gives the protein CSVEDLTKTGTGFF.

In the case of this clone: Other DNA sequences in this sample translate to the same CDR3. The rearrangement joins TRBV5-1 to TRBJ2-2; 14 bases match TRBD2. The CDR3 runs 16 residues. Germline values: CDR1 SGHRS, CDR2 YFSETQ. J was trimmed by 4 bases and V by 4 bases; bases with no gene match: 3. The CDR3 is CASSPGLAGGTGELFF. The CDR3 coding sequence is TGCGCCAGCAGCCCCGGACTAGCGGGAGGCACCGGGGAGCTGTTTTTT.

The sample holds one count of this clone. The chain employs TRBV11-1 and TRBJ1-2; 11 nucleotides align to TRBD1. The CDR3 is 15 residues long. Trimming removed 6 bases from V and 3 bases from J; junction bases left unmatched: 6. Germline CDR1 SGHAT, CDR2 FQDESV (reference sequence). The DNA of the CDR3 is TGTGCCAGCAGTCAGGACAGGGGGCAGTACTATGGCTACACCTTC. Translating gives CASSQDRGQYYGYTF.

This chain links TRBV11-2 with TRBJ2-7; D gene ambiguous. Germline V gives CDR1 SGHAT, CDR2 FQNNGV. The V gene lost 1 base and the J gene lost 2 bases, with 6 bases spanning the gap. The length of the CDR3 is 13 residues. The CDR3 bases are TGTGCCAGCAGCTTAGCACAGCCCTACGAGCAGTACTTC. Protein product: CASSLAQPYEQYF.

This chain links TRBV6-1 with TRBJ1-3, with 9 bases matching TRBD1. V shed 3 bases and J 5 bases; nucleotides not matched to a gene: 5. CDR3 length equals 15 residues. The germline V gene encodes CDR1 MNHNS and CDR2 SASEGT. The CDR3 DNA reads as TGTGCCAGCAGTGAGCCTGGGACAGGGCGAAACACCATATATTTT. Its translation: CASSEPGTGRNTIYF.